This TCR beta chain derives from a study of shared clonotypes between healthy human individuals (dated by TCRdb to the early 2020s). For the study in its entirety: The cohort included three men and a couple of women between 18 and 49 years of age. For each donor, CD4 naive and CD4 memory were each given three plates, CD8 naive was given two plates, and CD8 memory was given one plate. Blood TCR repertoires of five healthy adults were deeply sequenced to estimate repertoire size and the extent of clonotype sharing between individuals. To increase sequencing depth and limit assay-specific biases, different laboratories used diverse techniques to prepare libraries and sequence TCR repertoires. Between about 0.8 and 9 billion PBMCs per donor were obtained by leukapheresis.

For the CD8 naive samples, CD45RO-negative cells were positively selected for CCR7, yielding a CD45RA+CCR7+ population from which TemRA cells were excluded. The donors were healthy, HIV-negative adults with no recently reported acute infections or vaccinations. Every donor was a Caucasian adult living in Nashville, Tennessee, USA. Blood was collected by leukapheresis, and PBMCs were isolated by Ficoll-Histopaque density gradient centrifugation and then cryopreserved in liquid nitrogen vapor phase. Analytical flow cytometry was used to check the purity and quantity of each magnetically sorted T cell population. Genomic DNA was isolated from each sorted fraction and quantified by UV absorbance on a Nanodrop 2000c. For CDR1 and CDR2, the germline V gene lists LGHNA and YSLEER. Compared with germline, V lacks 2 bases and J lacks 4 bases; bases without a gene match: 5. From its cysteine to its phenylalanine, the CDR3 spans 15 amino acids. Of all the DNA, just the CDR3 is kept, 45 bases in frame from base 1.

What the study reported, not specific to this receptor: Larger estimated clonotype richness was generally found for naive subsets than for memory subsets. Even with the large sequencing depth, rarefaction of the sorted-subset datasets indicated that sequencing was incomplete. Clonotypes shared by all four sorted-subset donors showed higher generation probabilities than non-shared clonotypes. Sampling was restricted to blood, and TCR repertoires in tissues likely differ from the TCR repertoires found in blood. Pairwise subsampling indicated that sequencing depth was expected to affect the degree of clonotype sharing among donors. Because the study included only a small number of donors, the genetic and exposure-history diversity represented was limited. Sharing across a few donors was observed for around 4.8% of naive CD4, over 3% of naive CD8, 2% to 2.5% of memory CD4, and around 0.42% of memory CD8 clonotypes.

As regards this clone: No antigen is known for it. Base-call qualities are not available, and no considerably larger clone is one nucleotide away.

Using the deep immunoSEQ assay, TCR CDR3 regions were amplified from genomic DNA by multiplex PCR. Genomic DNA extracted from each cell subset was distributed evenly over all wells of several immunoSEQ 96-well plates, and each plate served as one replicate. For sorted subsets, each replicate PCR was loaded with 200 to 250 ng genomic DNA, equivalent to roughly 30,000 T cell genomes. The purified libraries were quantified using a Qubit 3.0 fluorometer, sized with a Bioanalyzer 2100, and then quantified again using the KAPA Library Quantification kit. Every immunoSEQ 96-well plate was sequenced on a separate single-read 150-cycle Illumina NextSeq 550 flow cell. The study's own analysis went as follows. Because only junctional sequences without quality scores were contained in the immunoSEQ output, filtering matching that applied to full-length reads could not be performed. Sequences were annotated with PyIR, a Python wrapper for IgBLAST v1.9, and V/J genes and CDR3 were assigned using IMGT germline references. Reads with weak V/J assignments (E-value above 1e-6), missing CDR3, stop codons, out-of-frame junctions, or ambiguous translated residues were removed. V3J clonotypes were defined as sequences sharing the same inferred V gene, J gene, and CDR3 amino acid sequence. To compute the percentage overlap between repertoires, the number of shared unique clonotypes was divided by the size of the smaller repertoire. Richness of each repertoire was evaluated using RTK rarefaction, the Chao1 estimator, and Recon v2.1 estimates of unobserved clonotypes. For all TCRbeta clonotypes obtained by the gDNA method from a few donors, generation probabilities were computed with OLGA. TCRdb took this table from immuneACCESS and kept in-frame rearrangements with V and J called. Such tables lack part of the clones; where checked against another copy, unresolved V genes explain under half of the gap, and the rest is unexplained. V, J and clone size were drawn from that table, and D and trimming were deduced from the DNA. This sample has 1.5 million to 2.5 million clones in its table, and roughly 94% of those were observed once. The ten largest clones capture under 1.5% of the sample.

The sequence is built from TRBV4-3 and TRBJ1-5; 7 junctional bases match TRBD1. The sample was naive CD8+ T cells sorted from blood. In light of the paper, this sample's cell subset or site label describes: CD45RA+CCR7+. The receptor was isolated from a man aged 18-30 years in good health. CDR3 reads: CASSQLATGNQPQHF. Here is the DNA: TGCGCCAGCAGCCAATTGGCGACAGGGAATCAGCCCCAGCATTTT.